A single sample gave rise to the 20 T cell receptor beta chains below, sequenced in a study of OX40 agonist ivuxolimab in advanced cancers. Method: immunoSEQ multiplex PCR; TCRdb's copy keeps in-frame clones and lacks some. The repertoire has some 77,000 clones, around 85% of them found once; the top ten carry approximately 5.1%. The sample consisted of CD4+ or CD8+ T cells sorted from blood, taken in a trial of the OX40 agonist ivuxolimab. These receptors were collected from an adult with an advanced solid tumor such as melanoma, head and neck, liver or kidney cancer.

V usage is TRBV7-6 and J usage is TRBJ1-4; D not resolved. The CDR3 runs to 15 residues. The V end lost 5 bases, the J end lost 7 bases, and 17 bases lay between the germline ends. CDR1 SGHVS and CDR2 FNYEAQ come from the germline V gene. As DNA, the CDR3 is TGTGCCAGCAGCCCCGTTCTTAGACCAGGTGAAAAACTGTTTTTT. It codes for CASSPVLRPGEKLFF. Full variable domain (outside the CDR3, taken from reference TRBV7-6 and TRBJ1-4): GAGVSQSPRYKVTKRGQDVALRCDPISGHVSLYWYRQALGQGPEFLTYFNYEAQQDKSGLPNDRFSAERPEGSISTLTIQRTEQRDSAMYRCASSPVLRPGEKLFFGSGTQLSVL.

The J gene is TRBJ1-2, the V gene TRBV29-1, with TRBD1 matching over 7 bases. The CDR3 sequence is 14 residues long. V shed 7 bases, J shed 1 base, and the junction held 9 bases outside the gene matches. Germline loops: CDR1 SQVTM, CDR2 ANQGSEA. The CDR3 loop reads CSARRDSNNYGYTF. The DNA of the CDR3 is TGCAGCGCCCGCCGGGACAGCAATAACTATGGCTACACCTTC.

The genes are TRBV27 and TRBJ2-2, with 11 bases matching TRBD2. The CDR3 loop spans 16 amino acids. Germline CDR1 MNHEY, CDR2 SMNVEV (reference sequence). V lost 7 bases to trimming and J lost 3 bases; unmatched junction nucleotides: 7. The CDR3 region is CASTPSGGRDTGELFF. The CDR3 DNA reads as TGTGCCAGCACCCCTAGCGGGGGGAGGGACACCGGGGAGCTGTTTTTT.

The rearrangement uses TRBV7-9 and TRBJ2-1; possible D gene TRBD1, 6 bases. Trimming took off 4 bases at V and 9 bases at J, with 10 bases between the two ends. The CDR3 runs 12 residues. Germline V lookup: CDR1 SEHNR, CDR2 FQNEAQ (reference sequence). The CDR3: CASSSTGSEQFF. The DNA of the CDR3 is TGTGCCAGCAGCTCGACAGGCTCTGAGCAGTTCTTC. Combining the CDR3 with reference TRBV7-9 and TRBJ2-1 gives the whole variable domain DTGVSQNPRHKITKRGQNVTFRCDPISEHNRLYWYRQTLGQGPEFLTYFQNEAQLEKSRLLSDRFSAERPKGSFSTLEIQRTEQGDSAMYLCASSSTGSEQFFGPGTRLTVL.

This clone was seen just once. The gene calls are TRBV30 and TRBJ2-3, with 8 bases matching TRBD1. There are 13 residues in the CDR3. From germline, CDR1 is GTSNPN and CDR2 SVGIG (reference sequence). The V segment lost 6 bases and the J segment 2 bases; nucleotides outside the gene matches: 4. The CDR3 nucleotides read TGTGCCTGCAACAGGGGGAACACAGATACGCAGTATTTT. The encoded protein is CACNRGNTDTQYF. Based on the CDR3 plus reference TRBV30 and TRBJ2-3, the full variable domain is SQTIHQWPATLVQPVGSPLSLECTVEGTSNPNLYWYRQAAGRGLQLLFYSVGIGQISSEVPQNLSASRPQDRQFILSSKKLLLSDSGFYLCACNRGNTDTQYFGPGTRLTVL.

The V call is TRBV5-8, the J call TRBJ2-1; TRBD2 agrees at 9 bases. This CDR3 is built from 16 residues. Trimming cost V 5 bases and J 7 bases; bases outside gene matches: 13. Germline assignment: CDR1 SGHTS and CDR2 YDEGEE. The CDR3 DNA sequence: TGTGCCAGCAGTCTATACCCGGGACTAGCAGGAAATGAGCAGTTCTTC. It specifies CASSLYPGLAGNEQFF.

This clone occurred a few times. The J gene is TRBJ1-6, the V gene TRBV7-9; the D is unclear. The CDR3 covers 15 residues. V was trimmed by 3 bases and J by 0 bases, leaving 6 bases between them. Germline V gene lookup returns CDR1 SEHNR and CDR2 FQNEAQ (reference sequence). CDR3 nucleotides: TGTGCCAGCAGCTTGACTGGCTCCTATAATTCACCCCTCCACTTT. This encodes CASSLTGSYNSPLHF. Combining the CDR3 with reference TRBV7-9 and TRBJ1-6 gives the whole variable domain DTGVSQNPRHKITKRGQNVTFRCDPISEHNRLYWYRQTLGQGPEFLTYFQNEAQLEKSRLLSDRFSAERPKGSFSTLEIQRTEQGDSAMYLCASSLTGSYNSPLHFGNGTRLTVT.

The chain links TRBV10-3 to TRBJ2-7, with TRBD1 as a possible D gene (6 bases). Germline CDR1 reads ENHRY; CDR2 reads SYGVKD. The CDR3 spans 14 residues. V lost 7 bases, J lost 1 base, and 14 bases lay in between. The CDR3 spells CAIKGGEVSYEQYF. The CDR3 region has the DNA TGTGCCATCAAAGGGGGAGAGGTTTCCTACGAGCAGTACTTC.

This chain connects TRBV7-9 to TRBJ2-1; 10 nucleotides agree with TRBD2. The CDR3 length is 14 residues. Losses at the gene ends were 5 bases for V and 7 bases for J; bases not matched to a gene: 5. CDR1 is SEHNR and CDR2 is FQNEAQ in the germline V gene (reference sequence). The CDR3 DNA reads TGTGCCAGCAGCCCTAGCGGGAGAAGGAATGAGCAGTTCTTC. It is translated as CASSPSGRRNEQFF. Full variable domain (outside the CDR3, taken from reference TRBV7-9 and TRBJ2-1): DTGVSQNPRHKITKRGQNVTFRCDPISEHNRLYWYRQTLGQGPEFLTYFQNEAQLEKSRLLSDRFSAERPKGSFSTLEIQRTEQGDSAMYLCASSPSGRRNEQFFGPGTRLTVL.

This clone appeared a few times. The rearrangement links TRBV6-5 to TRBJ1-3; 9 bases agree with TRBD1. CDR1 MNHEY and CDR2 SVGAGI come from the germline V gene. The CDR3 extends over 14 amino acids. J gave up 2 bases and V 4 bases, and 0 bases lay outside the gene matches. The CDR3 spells CASSWTGAGNTIYF. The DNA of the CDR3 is TGTGCCAGCAGTTGGACAGGGGCTGGAAACACCATATATTTT.

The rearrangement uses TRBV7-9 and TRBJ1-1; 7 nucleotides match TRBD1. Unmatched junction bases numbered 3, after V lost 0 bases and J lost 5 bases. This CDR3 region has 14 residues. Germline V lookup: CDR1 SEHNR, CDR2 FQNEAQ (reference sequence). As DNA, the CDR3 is TGTGCCAGCAGCTTAGCAGGGGGCTGGACTGAAGCTTTCTTT. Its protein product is CASSLAGGWTEAFF.

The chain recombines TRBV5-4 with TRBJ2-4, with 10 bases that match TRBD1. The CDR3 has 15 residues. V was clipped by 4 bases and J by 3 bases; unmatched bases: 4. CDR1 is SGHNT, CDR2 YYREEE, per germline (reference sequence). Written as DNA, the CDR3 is TGTGCCAGCAGCGGGGACAGGGGAGGCAAAAACATTCAGTACTTC. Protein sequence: CASSGDRGGKNIQYF.

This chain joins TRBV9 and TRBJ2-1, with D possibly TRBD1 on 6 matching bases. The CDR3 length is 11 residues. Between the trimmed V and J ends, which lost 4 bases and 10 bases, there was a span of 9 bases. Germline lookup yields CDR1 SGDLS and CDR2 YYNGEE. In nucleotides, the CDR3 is TGTGCCAGCAGCTTCGACAGGGAGCAGTTCTTC. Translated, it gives CASSFDREQFF.

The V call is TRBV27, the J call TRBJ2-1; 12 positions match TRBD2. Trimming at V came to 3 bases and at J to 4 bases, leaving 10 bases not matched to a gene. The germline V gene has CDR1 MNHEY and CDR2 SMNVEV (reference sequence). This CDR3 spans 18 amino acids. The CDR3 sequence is CASSLELAGGNQYNEQFF. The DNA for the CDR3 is TGTGCCAGCAGTTTGGAGCTAGCGGGGGGGAATCAGTACAATGAGCAGTTCTTC.

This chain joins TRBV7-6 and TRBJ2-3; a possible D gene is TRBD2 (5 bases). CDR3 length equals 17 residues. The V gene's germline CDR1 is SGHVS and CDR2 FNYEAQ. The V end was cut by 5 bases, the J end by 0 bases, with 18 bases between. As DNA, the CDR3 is TGTGCCAGCAGCCGAACCGACTACAGATCTAGCACAGATACGCAGTATTTT. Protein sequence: CASSRTDYRSSTDTQYF.

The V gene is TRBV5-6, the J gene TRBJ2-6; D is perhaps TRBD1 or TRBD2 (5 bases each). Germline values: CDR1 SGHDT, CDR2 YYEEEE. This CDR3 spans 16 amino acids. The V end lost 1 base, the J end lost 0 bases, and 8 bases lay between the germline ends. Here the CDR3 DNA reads TGTGCCAGCAGCTTGCCGGGGCTCTCTGGGGCCAACGTCCTGACTTTC. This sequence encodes CASSLPGLSGANVLTF. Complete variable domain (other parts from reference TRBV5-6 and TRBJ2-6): DAGVTQSPTHLIKTRGQQVTLRCSPKSGHDTVSWYQQALGQGPQFIFQYYEEEERQRGNFPDRFSGHQFPNYSSELNVNALLLGDSALYLCASSLPGLSGANVLTFGAGSRLTVL.

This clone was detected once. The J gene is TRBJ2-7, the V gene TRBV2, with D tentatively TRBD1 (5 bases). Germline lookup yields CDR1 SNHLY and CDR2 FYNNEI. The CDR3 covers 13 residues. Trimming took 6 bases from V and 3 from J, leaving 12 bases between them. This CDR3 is CASRPGFSYEQYF. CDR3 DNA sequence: TGTGCCAGCAGACCAGGGTTCAGCTACGAGCAGTACTTC.

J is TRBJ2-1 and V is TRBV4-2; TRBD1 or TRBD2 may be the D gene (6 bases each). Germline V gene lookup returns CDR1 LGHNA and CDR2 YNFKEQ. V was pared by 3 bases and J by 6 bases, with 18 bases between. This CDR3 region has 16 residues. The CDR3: CASSHRGVGSSNEQFF. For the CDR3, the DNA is TGTGCCAGCAGCCATAGGGGGGTTGGGAGTTCCAATGAGCAGTTCTTC.

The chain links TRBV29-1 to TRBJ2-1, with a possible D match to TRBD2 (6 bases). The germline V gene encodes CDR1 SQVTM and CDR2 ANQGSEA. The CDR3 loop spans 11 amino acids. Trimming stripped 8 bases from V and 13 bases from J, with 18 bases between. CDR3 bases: TGCAGCTCCAACGGACCGCGGGGACAGTTCTTC. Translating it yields CSSNGPRGQFF.

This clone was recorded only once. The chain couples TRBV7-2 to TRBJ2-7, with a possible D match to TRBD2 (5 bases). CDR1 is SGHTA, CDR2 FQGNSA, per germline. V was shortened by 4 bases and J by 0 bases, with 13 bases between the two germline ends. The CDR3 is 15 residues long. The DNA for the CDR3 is TGTGCCAGCAGCTATGGAGCGGCGAGCTCCTACGAGCAGTACTTC. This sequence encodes CASSYGAASSYEQYF. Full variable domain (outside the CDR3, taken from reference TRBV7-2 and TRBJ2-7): GAGVSQSPSNKVTEKGKDVELRCDPISGHTALYWYRQSLGQGLEFLIYFQGNSAPDKSGLPSDRFSAERTGGSVSTLTIQRTQQEDSAVYLCASSYGAASSYEQYFGPGTRLTVT.